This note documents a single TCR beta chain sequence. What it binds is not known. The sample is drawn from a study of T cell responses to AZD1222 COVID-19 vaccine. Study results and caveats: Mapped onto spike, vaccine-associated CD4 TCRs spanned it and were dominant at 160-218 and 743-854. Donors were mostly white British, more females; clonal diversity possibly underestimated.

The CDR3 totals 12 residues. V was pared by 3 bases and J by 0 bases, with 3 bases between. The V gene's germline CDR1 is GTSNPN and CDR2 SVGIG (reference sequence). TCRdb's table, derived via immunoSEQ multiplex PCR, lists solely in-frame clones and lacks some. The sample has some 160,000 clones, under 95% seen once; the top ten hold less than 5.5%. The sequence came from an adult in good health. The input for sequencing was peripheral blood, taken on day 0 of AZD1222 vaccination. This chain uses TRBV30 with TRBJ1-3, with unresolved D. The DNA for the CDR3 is TGTGCCTGGAGAGACTCTGGAAACACCATATATTTT. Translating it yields CAWRDSGNTIYF.